This record looks at one T cell receptor beta chain sequence and its context. Original data processing: The assay estimated nucleated cells by amplifying reference gene primers. The data were produced by immunoSEQ multiplex PCR, yet TCRdb's version contains in-frame clones alone and is incomplete. Clone size and the V and J calls come from that table; the DNA yielded D and trimming. In the table there are 150,000 to 200,000 clones, around 91% of which are singletons. CDR1 and CDR2 (germline): SGDLS, YYNGEE. The CDR3 extends over 15 amino acids. V dropped 2 bases and J dropped 3; count of bases not matched to a gene: 1. This record comes from a study of blood T cell repertoires in COVID-19. Background on the study: Sites in the United States, Italy and Spain provided acute and convalescent COVID-19 samples. In each case, the material was cDNA or gDNA derived from T cells, B-cell-depleted T cells, or PBMCs.

Specimen: peripheral blood. This sequence joins TRBV9 and TRBJ2-1; 11 nucleotides agree with TRBD2. This TCR derives from a man in his fifties or sixties with acute or convalescent COVID-19. The CDR3 is CASSVGTSGYNEQFF. The CDR3 region has the DNA TGTGCCAGCAGCGTCGGGACTAGCGGCTACAATGAGCAGTTCTTC.